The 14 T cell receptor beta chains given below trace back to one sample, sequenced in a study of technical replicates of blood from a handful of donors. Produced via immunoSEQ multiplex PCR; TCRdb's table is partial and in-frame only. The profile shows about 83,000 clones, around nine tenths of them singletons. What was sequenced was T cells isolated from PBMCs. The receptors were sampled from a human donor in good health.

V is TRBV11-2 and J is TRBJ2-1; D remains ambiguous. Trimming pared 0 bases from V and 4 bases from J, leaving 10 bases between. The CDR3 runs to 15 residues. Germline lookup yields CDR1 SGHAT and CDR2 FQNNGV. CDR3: CASSLDRAGYNEQFF. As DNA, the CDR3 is TGTGCCAGCAGCTTAGATCGAGCAGGTTACAATGAGCAGTTCTTC.

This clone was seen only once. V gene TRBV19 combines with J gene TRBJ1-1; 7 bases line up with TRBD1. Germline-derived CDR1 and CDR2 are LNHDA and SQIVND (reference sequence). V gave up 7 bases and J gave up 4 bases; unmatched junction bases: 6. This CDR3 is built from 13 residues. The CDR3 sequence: CASTKTGFTEAFF. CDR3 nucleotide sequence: TGTGCCAGTACCAAGACAGGGTTCACTGAAGCTTTCTTT.

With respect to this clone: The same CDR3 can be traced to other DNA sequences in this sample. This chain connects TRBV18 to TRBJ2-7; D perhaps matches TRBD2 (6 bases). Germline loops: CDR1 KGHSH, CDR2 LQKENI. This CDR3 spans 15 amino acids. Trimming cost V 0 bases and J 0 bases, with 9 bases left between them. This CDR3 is CASSPPSGSSYEQYF. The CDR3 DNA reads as TGTGCCAGCTCACCACCTAGCGGAAGCTCCTACGAGCAGTACTTC.

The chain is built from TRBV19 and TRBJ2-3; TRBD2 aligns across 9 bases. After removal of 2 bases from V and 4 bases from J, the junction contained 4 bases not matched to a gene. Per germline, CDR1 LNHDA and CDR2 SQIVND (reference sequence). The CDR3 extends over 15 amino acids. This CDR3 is CASSIRRGGSDTQYF. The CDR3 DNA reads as TGTGCCAGTAGTATAAGGCGGGGGGGCTCAGATACGCAGTATTTT.

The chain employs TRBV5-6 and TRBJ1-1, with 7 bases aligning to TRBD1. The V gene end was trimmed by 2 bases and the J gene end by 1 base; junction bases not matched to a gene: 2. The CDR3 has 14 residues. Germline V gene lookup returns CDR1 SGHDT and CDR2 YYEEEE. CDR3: CASSFGTANTEAFF. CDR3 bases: TGTGCCAGCAGCTTCGGGACAGCGAACACTGAAGCTTTCTTT.

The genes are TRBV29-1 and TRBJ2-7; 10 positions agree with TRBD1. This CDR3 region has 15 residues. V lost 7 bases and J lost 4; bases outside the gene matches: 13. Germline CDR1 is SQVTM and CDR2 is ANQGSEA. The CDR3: CSAEGQGVFSYEQYF. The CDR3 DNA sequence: TGCAGCGCCGAAGGACAGGGGGTTTTTTCTTACGAGCAGTACTTC.

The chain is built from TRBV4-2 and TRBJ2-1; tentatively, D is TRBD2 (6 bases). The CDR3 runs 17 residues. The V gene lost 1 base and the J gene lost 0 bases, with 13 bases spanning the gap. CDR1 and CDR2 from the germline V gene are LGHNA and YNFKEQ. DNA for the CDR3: TGTGCCAGCAGCCAAGCGGGACTCTTGAGCTCCTACAATGAGCAGTTCTTC. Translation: CASSQAGLLSSYNEQFF.

The CDR3 nucleotides are TGTGCCAGCAGCGTATTCGGTTCAGATACGCAGTATTTT. As protein: CASSVFGSDTQYF. V is TRBV9 and J is TRBJ2-3; D ambiguous. Looked up from germline, CDR1 is SGDLS and CDR2 is YYNGEE. CDR3 length equals 13 residues. V was trimmed by 1 base and J by 4 bases, leaving 7 bases between them.

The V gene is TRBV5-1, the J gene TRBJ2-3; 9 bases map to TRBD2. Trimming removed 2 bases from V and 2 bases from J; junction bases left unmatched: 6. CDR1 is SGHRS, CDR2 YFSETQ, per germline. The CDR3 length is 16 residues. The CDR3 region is CASSLSGRPPTDTQYF. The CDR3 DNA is TGCGCCAGCAGCTTAAGCGGGAGGCCCCCCACAGATACGCAGTATTTT.

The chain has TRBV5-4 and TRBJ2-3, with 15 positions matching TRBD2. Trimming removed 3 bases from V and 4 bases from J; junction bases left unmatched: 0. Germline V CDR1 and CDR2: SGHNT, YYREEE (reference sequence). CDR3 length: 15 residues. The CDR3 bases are TGTGCCAGCAGCTGGACTAGCGGGGGGGCAGATACGCAGTATTTT. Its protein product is CASSWTSGGADTQYF.

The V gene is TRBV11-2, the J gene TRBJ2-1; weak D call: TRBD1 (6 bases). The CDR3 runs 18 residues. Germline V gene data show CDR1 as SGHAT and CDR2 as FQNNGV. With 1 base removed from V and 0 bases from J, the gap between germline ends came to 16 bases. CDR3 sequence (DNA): TGTGCCAGCAGCTTAGGTGGGGGCAGGGGCCCCTCCTACAATGAGCAGTTCTTC. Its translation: CASSLGGGRGPSYNEQFF. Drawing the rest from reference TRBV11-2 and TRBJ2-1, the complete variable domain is EAGVAQSPRYKIIEKRQSVAFWCNPISGHATLYWYQQILGQGPKLLIQFQNNGVVDDSQLPKDRFSAERLKGVDSTLKIQPAKLEDSAVYLCASSLGGGRGPSYNEQFFGPGTRLTVL.

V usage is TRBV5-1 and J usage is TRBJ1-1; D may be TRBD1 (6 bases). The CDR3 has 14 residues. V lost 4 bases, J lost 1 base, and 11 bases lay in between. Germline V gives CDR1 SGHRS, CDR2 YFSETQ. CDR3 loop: CASSLGHWNTEAFF. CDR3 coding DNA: TGCGCCAGCAGCCTGGGACACTGGAACACTGAAGCTTTCTTT.

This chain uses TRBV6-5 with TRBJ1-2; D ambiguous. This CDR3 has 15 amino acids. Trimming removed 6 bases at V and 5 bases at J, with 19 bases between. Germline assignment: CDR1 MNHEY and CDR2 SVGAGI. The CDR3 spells CASSSEAGPPYGYTF. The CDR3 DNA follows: TGTGCCAGCAGCTCAGAGGCGGGTCCGCCATATGGCTACACCTTC.

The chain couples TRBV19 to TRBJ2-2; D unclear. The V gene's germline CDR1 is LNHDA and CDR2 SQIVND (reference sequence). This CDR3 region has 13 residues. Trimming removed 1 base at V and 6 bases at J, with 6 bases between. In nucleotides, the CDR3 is TGTGCCAGTAGTATAGCGGTCCCCGGGGAGCTGTTTTTT. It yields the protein CASSIAVPGELFF.